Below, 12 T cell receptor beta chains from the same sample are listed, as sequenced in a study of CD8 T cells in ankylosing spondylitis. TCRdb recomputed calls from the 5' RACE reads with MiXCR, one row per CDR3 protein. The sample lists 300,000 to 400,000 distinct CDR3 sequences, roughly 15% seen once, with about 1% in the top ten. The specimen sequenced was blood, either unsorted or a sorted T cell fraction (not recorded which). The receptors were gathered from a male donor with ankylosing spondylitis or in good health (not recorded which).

The CDR3 region has the DNA TGCGCCAGCAGCTTCAGACAGCCTAGCACAGATACGCAGTATTTT. Translating it yields CASSFRQPSTDTQYF. The chain recombines TRBV5-1 with TRBJ2-3, with D possibly being TRBD1 (5 bases). The CDR3 has 15 amino acids. In germline, CDR1 is SGHRS, CDR2 YFSETQ. The germline V and J ends were trimmed by 2 bases and 0 bases, with 10 bases remaining between them.

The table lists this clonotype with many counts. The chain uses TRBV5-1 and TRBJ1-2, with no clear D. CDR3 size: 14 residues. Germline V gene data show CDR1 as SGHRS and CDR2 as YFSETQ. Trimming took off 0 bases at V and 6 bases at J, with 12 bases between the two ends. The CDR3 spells CASSLDPVSDGYTF. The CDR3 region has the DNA TGCGCCAGCAGCTTGGATCCGGTTTCGGATGGCTACACCTTC. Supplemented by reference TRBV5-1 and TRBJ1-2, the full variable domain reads KAGVTQTPRYLIKTRGQQVTLSCSPISGHRSVSWYQQTPGQGLQFLFEYFSETQRNKGNFPGRFSGRQFSNSRSEMNVSTLELGDSALYLCASSLDPVSDGYTFGSGTRLTVV.

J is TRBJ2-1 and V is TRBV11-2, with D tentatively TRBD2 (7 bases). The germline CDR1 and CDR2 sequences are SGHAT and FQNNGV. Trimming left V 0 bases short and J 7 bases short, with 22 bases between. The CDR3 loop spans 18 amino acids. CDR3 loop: CASSLDRFRRGANNEQFF. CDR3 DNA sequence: TGTGCCAGCAGCTTAGATAGGTTTCGTCGGGGGGCCAATAATGAGCAGTTCTTC.

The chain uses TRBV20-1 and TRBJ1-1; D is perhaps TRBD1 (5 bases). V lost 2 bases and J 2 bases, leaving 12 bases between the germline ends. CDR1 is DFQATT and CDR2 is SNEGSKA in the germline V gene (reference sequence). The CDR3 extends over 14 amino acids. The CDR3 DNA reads TGCAGTGCTAGATCTGGGGGTGGAAACACTGAAGCTTTCTTT. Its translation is CSARSGGGNTEAFF.

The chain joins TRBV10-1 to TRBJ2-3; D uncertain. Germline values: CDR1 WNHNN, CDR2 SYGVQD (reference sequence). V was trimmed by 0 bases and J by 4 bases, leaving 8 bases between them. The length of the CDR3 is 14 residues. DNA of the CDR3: TGCGCCAGCAGTGAGTCGGGCCCGTCAGATACGCAGTATTTT. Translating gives CASSESGPSDTQYF.

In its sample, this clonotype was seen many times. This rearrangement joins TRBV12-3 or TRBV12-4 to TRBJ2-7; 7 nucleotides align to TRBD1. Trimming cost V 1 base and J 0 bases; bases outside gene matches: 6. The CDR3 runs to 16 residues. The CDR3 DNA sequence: TGTGCCAGCAGTTTAGGTGAGGGGGCTTTCTCCTACGAGCAGTACTTC. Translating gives CASSLGEGAFSYEQYF.

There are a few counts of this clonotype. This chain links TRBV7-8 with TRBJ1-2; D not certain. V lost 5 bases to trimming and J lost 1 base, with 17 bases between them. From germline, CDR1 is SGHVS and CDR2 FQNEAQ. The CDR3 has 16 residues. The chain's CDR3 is CASSGRLDGLNYGYTF. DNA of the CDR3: TGTGCCAGCAGCGGACGGCTGGATGGACTTAACTATGGCTACACCTTC.

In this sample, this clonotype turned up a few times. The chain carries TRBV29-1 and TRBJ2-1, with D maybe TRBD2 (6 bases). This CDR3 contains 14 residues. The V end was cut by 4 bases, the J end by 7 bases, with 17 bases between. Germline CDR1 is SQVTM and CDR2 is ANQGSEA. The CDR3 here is CSVGSGVRENEQFF. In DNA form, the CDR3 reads TGCAGCGTTGGTTCGGGGGTAAGGGAAAATGAGCAGTTCTTC.

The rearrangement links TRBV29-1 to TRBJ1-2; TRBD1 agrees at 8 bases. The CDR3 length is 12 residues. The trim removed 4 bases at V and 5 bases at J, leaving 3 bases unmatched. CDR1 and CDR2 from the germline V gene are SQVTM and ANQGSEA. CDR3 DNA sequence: TGCAGCGTTGTGGACAGGGAGTATGGCTACACCTTC. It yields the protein CSVVDREYGYTF.

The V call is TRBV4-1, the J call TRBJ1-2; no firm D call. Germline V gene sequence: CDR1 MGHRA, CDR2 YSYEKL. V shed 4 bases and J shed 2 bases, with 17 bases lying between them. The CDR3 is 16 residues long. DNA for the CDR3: TGCGCCAGCAGCCCGGTGTTGGGTAGGGAAAACTATGGCTACACCTTC. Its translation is CASSPVLGRENYGYTF.

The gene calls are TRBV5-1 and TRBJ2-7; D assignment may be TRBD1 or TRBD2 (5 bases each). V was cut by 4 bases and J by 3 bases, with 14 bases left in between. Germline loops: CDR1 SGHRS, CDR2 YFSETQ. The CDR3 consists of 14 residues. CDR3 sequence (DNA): TGCGCCAGCAGCCTAGGGGACCTTCGCTACGAGCAGTACTTC. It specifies CASSLGDLRYEQYF. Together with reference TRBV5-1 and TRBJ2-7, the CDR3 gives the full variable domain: KAGVTQTPRYLIKTRGQQVTLSCSPISGHRSVSWYQQTPGQGLQFLFEYFSETQRNKGNFPGRFSGRQFSNSRSEMNVSTLELGDSALYLCASSLGDLRYEQYFGPGTRLTVT.

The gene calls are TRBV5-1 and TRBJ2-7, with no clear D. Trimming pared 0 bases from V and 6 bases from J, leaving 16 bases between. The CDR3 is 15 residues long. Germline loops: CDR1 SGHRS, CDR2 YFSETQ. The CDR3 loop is CASSLEVARTGEQYF. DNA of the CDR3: TGCGCCAGCAGCTTGGAGGTAGCCCGAACGGGCGAGCAGTACTTC.